Presented here are 29 T cell receptor beta chains from one specimen sequenced in a study of T cell repertoires in cytomegalovirus infection (dated 2019 in TCRdb). These TCRs are of unknown antigen specificity. Sequencing relied on an Illumina HiSeq 1500. TCRdb redid the processing of the public reads, applying fastp at Q25 and MiXCR, and retained in-frame beta chains. Rows with a matching CDR3 protein are joined into one entry that keeps the most common DNA and genes. A total of nearly 70,000 distinct CDR3 sequences appear in this sample, more than 20% of them only once. The ten largest clones add up to almost 80% of the sample. Input material: PBMCs, sequenced either directly or after in vitro stimulation (not recorded which). The receptors were sampled from a human donor in good health (CMV status not recorded). Some clones in this sample may be carry-over from other donors' samples.

The chain couples TRBV4-1 to TRBJ2-1, with D possibly being TRBD2 (5 bases). The germline V and J ends were trimmed by 2 bases and 4 bases, with 15 bases remaining between them. The V gene's germline CDR1 is MGHRA and CDR2 YSYEKL. The CDR3 runs 16 residues. DNA of the CDR3: TGCGCCAGCAGCCAACGACTAACTACGGGGTACAATGAGCAGTTCTTC. This gives the protein CASSQRLTTGYNEQFF.

The V gene is TRBV7-6, the J gene TRBJ2-1; 13 nucleotides align to TRBD2. The CDR3 runs to 15 residues. Germline values: CDR1 SGHVS, CDR2 FNYEAQ. V gave up 5 bases and J gave up 3 bases; unmatched junction bases: 1. CDR3 sequence (DNA): TGTGCCAGCAGCCGGACTAGCGGGAGCTACAATGAGCAGTTCTTC. This translates into CASSRTSGSYNEQFF.

This clonotype was seen only a few times. The V call is TRBV12-3 or TRBV12-4, the J call TRBJ2-7, with TRBD2 matching over 8 bases. J lost 1 base, V lost 2 bases, and 28 bases had no gene match. The length of the CDR3 is 23 residues. This CDR3 reads CASSLHPVRQGLLAGQDSYEQYF. The DNA for the CDR3 is TGTGCCAGCAGTTTACACCCGGTCAGGCAGGGACTTTTAGCGGGACAAGATTCCTACGAGCAGTACTTC.

The rearrangement joins TRBV20-1 to TRBJ1-2, with 8 positions matching TRBD1. Trimming took 0 bases from V and 6 from J; bases not matched to a gene: 6. In germline, CDR1 is DFQATT, CDR2 SNEGSKA (reference sequence). This CDR3 contains 14 residues. This CDR3 reads CSARDGQGAHGYTF. In DNA form, the CDR3 reads TGCAGTGCTAGAGACGGGCAGGGGGCTCATGGCTACACCTTC.

This clonotype has more than one count but fewer than ten. The chain recombines TRBV27 with TRBJ2-3; 7 bases agree with TRBD2. Germline CDR1 and CDR2: MNHEY and SMNVEV (reference sequence). This CDR3 has 15 amino acids. J was trimmed by 1 base and V by 7 bases; bases with no gene match: 8. The CDR3 nucleotides are TGTGCCAGCACTAAAAGCGGGGAAGGCACAGATACGCAGTATTTT. Its translation is CASTKSGEGTDTQYF.

V gene TRBV5-1 combines with J gene TRBJ2-7; 8 bases line up with TRBD1. Germline trimming cut 5 bases from V and 4 bases from J; bases unmatched to any gene: 5. The CDR3 totals 13 residues. From germline, CDR1 is SGHRS and CDR2 YFSETQ. The CDR3, as DNA: TGCGCCAGCAGGCCTGGACAGGGTTACGAGCAGTACTTC. It encodes CASRPGQGYEQYF.

This clonotype was seen at least ten times. J is TRBJ2-7 and V is TRBV7-9; 7 nucleotides agree with TRBD2. CDR3 size: 15 residues. The J segment lost 6 bases and the V segment lost 4 bases, leaving 12 bases of the junction unmatched. CDR1 is SEHNR, CDR2 FQNEAQ, per germline (reference sequence). CDR3 residues: CASSSRDYDPGEQYF. The CDR3 DNA follows: TGTGCCAGCAGCTCCCGGGACTATGATCCGGGCGAGCAGTACTTC.

The sample holds a few counts of this clonotype. This rearrangement joins TRBV24-1 to TRBJ2-1; 8 nucleotides agree with TRBD2. Unmatched junction bases numbered 12, after V lost 4 bases and J lost 11 bases. The germline gives CDR1 KGHDR, CDR2 SFDVKD. The CDR3 extends over 15 amino acids. The CDR3 protein is CATSDSRVAGIQQFF. The DNA for the CDR3 is TGTGCCACCAGTGACTCCAGAGTAGCGGGGATTCAGCAGTTCTTC.

The chain combines TRBV20-1 with TRBJ1-6, with D perhaps TRBD1 (5 bases). Germline loops: CDR1 DFQATT, CDR2 SNEGSKA (reference sequence). The CDR3 is 19 amino acids. V lost 0 bases, J lost 8 bases, and 26 bases lay in between. In DNA form, the CDR3 reads TGCAGTGCTAGAGATTTGCTGGGGCGCCGAGGGACGTTGGATTCACCCCTCCACTTT. It encodes CSARDLLGRRGTLDSPLHF.

This clonotype occurred a few times. The rearrangement joins TRBV4-1 to TRBJ2-6, with D hard to call. The CDR3 is 20 residues long. V lost 7 bases and J 0 bases, leaving 25 bases between the germline ends. The germline gives CDR1 MGHRA, CDR2 YSYEKL. CDR3 protein: CASTSPVVEILLSGANVLTF. The CDR3 coding sequence is TGCGCCAGCACCTCGCCGGTAGTAGAAATCCTCCTCTCTGGGGCCAACGTCCTGACTTTC.

This chain links TRBV3-1 with TRBJ1-1; D not certain. This CDR3 has 11 residues. Germline loops: CDR1 LGHDT, CDR2 YNNKEL (reference sequence). Trimming pared 3 bases from V and 8 bases from J, leaving 7 bases between. The CDR3 nucleotides read TGTGCCAGCAGCCATGCCTCCGAAGCTTTCTTT. This translates into CASSHASEAFF.

This chain links TRBV14 with TRBJ2-6; D not resolved. V dropped 0 bases and J dropped 0 bases, with 12 bases sitting between them. The CDR3 length is 18 residues. Per germline, CDR1 SGHDN and CDR2 FVKESK. CDR3 nucleotides: TGTGCCAGCAGCCAAGATGAGGCCTGGGACTCTGGGGCCAACGTCCTGACTTTC. Residues: CASSQDEAWDSGANVLTF.

The rearrangement joins TRBV19 to TRBJ1-1; D may be TRBD1 (6 bases). In germline, CDR1 is LNHDA, CDR2 SQIVND (reference sequence). The V gene lost 5 bases and the J gene lost 2 bases, with 9 bases spanning the gap. The length of the CDR3 is 13 residues. The chain's CDR3 is CASSSGDNTEAFF. In DNA, the CDR3 is TGTGCCAGTAGTTCAGGGGATAACACTGAAGCTTTCTTT.

In its sample, this clonotype was seen many times. The chain links TRBV7-2 to TRBJ2-5; 9 nucleotides align to TRBD1. CDR1 and CDR2 (germline): SGHTA, FQGNSA. There are 15 residues in the CDR3. The junction had 7 bases not matched to a gene; V was cut back by 4 bases and J by 4 bases. The CDR3 DNA sequence: TGTGCCAGCAGCTCCCACAGGGGGCCGGGAGAGACCCAGTACTTC. Residues: CASSSHRGPGETQYF. The variable domain in full, completed from reference TRBV7-2 and TRBJ2-5, reads GAGVSQSPSNKVTEKGKDVELRCDPISGHTALYWYRQSLGQGLEFLIYFQGNSAPDKSGLPSDRFSAERTGGSVSTLTIQRTQQEDSAVYLCASSSHRGPGETQYFGPGTRLLVL.

This clonotype was recorded a few times. The chain couples TRBV28 to TRBJ2-1; perhaps TRBD2 as D (5 bases). The V gene lost 7 bases and the J gene lost 1 base, with 8 bases spanning the gap. CDR1 MDHEN and CDR2 SYDVKM come from the germline V gene. This CDR3 has 13 amino acids. CDR3 nucleotides: TGTGCCAGCACGGGAAATTCCTACAATGAGCAGTTCTTC. It specifies CASTGNSYNEQFF. Full variable domain (outside the CDR3, taken from reference TRBV28 and TRBJ2-1): DVKVTQSSRYLVKRTGEKVFLECVQDMDHENMFWYRQDPGLGLRLIYFSYDVKMKEKGDIPEGYSVSREKKERFSLILESASTNQTSMYLCASTGNSYNEQFFGPGTRLTVL.

Ten or more counts support this clonotype. The V and J genes are TRBV7-2 and TRBJ2-3, with D possibly TRBD1 on 7 matching bases. The germline V gene encodes CDR1 SGHTA and CDR2 FQGNSA. The CDR3 contains 14 residues. The V end was cut by 5 bases, the J end by 6 bases, with 15 bases between. The CDR3 loop is CASSQGGRRDTQYF. The CDR3 DNA reads TGTGCCAGCAGCCAGGGGGGCCGACGGGATACGCAGTATTTT.

This clonotype occurred a few times. The rearrangement joins TRBV6-6 to TRBJ1-2, with D uncertain. The CDR3 runs to 12 residues. Germline V CDR1 and CDR2: MNHNY, SVGAGI (reference sequence). V dropped 10 bases and J dropped 8 bases, with 17 bases sitting between them. As DNA, the CDR3 is TGTGCCACCCACGGAACGGTAGAAGGCTACACCTTC. The encoded protein is CATHGTVEGYTF.

The chain combines TRBV7-2 with TRBJ1-1, with D uncertain. This CDR3 comprises 13 residues. V was cut by 5 bases and J by 7 bases, with 14 bases left in between. Germline V gene data show CDR1 as SGHTA and CDR2 as FQGNSA. The CDR3 nucleotides are TGTGCCAGCAGCCCAAGCATAGAAAATGAAGCTTTCTTT. Its protein product is CASSPSIENEAFF.

In the case of this clonotype: The junction and the germline gene differ at one end; a read error may be behind it. The chain carries TRBV12-3 or TRBV12-4 and TRBJ2-3; 9 bases are shared with TRBD2. The length of the CDR3 is 17 residues. The DNA for the CDR3 is TGTGCCAGCAGTTTAGCGCGTCTAGCGGGAATCACAGAAACGCAGTATTTT. It codes for CASSLARLAGITETQYF.

In its sample, this clonotype was seen many times. The chain has TRBV5-6 and TRBJ2-1; TRBD2 agrees at 7 bases. Germline V gene sequence: CDR1 SGHDT, CDR2 YYEEEE. Germline trimming cut 6 bases from V and 4 bases from J; bases unmatched to any gene: 10. The CDR3 consists of 15 residues. As DNA, the CDR3 is TGTGCCAGCAAGGAAGTGGGAGGGGAGTACAATGAGCAGTTCTTC. It translates to CASKEVGGEYNEQFF.

This clonotype has at least ten counts. This chain connects TRBV7-2 to TRBJ2-6; D call uncertain. CDR3 length: 13 residues. Germline values: CDR1 SGHTA, CDR2 FQGNSA. V lost 3 bases, J lost 4 bases, and 4 bases lay in between. The CDR3, as DNA: TGTGCCAGCAGCTTTTTCGGGGCCAACGTCCTGACTTTC. This translates into CASSFFGANVLTF.

A few counts support this clonotype. This chain uses TRBV7-2 with TRBJ1-5; TRBD1 agrees at 7 bases. Germline V gene sequence: CDR1 SGHTA, CDR2 FQGNSA. The V gene end was trimmed by 5 bases and the J gene end by 3 bases; junction bases not matched to a gene: 4. This CDR3 has 14 amino acids. The CDR3 sequence: CASSPGQNNQPQHF. CDR3 bases: TGTGCCAGCAGCCCGGGACAGAACAATCAGCCCCAGCATTTT.

This clonotype was seen more than once but under ten times. The chain uses TRBV7-2 and TRBJ2-7; D perhaps matches TRBD1 (5 bases). CDR1 and CDR2 (germline): SGHTA, FQGNSA. This CDR3 has 15 amino acids. Trimming shortened V by 1 base and J by 0 bases, and 10 bases separated the two germline ends. The CDR3, as DNA: TGTGCCAGCAGCTTAGAGGCAGGGATCTCCTACGAGCAGTACTTC. It encodes CASSLEAGISYEQYF. Full variable domain (missing parts from reference TRBV7-2 and TRBJ2-7): GAGVSQSPSNKVTEKGKDVELRCDPISGHTALYWYRQSLGQGLEFLIYFQGNSAPDKSGLPSDRFSAERTGGSVSTLTIQRTQQEDSAVYLCASSLEAGISYEQYFGPGTRLTVT.

Ten or more counts support this clonotype. The gene calls are TRBV6-2 or TRBV6-3 and TRBJ2-1, with 16 bases fitting TRBD2. The CDR3 spans 19 residues. CDR1 and CDR2 from the germline V gene are MNHEY and SVGEGT. With V trimmed by 6 bases and J by 1 base, 9 bases remained unmatched. The CDR3 DNA is TGTGCCAGCAGACGAGGGACTAGCGGGAGGGCCAGGTCCTACAATGAGCAGTTCTTC. It yields the protein CASRRGTSGRARSYNEQFF.

This chain's CDR3 is CASSLIGPNRRGEAFF. Written as DNA, the CDR3 is TGTGCCAGCAGCTTAATCGGGCCGAACAGGCGCGGCGAAGCTTTCTTT. The gene calls are TRBV11-2 and TRBJ1-1; weak D call: TRBD1 (5 bases). Trimming took off 2 bases at V and 8 bases at J, with 21 bases between the two ends. CDR3 length: 16 amino acids. CDR1 and CDR2 from the germline V gene are SGHAT and FQNNGV.

This clonotype was seen ten or more times. This chain links TRBV7-8 with TRBJ2-1; 10 nucleotides align to TRBD1. Per the germline V gene, CDR1 is SGHVS and CDR2 is FQNEAQ. This CDR3 comprises 15 residues. The V gene end was trimmed by 5 bases and the J gene end by 2 bases; junction bases not matched to a gene: 3. CDR3 in DNA: TGTGCCAGCAGCACTGGACAGGGGGCCTACAATGAGCAGTTCTTC. This sequence encodes CASSTGQGAYNEQFF.

At least ten counts were recorded for this clonotype. The chain combines TRBV7-2 with TRBJ2-2; tentatively, D is TRBD2 (6 bases). This CDR3 comprises 16 residues. CDR1 and CDR2 from the germline V gene are SGHTA and FQGNSA. The germline V and J ends were trimmed by 3 bases and 7 bases, with 18 bases remaining between them. CDR3 region: CASSFRDFGQGGELFF. CDR3 DNA: TGTGCCAGCAGCTTCCGGGACTTCGGCCAGGGCGGGGAGCTGTTTTTT.

This chain joins TRBV19 and TRBJ2-4, with 10 bases fitting TRBD2. CDR1 LNHDA and CDR2 SQIVND come from the germline V gene (reference sequence). V dropped 4 bases and J dropped 2; count of bases not matched to a gene: 11. The CDR3 extends over 18 amino acids. The CDR3: CASSNSGRSTASKNIQYF. CDR3 nucleotide sequence: TGTGCCAGTAGTAATAGCGGGAGGTCCACGGCGTCCAAAAACATTCAGTACTTC.

This clonotype is labeled large. CDR3 residues: CASSLNVREGLDEQFF. For the CDR3, the DNA is TGCGCCAGCAGCTTGAACGTCCGGGAGGGCCTCGATGAGCAGTTCTTC. This chain links TRBV5-1 with TRBJ2-1; 8 bases are a match to TRBD2. The CDR3 loop spans 16 amino acids. Germline loops: CDR1 SGHRS, CDR2 YFSETQ. With 1 base clipped from V and 8 bases from J, the junction kept 11 bases outside the gene matches.